The 31 T cell receptor beta chains below were found in one sample sequenced in a study of blood T cell repertoires in COVID-19. Repertoires were generated with immunoSEQ multiplex PCR, while TCRdb's copy carries only in-frame clones and drops some. The data hold more than 110,000 clones, with approximately 85% observed a single time. Sequenced: peripheral blood. The source of these receptors is a man aged 45 to 65 with acute or convalescent COVID-19.

Concerning this clone: Relative to the germline gene, one junction end is altered; a read error may explain this. This sequence joins TRBV6-1 and TRBJ1-2; D ambiguous. Germline CDR1 is MNHNS and CDR2 is SASEGT. There are 13 residues in the CDR3. The CDR3 region has the DNA TGTGCCAGCAGCGAAGACGGTAACTATGGCTACACCTTC. Its translation: CASSEDGNYGYTF.

This CDR3 is CASSLREANVLTF. The CDR3 DNA reads TGTGCCAGCAGTTTGCGAGAAGCCAACGTCCTGACTTTC. V is TRBV7-9 and J is TRBJ2-6; no clear D gene. This CDR3 region has 13 residues. V was clipped by 6 bases and J by 7 bases, with 10 bases between them. Germline V gives CDR1 SEHNR, CDR2 FQNEAQ (reference sequence).

V gene TRBV19 combines with J gene TRBJ2-3; 9 bases map to TRBD1. Germline values: CDR1 LNHDA, CDR2 SQIVND (reference sequence). This CDR3 has 14 amino acids. V lost 4 bases to trimming and J lost 5 bases; unmatched junction nucleotides: 4. The CDR3 sequence is CASSNRGLIDTQYF. In nucleotides, the CDR3 is TGTGCCAGTAGTAACAGGGGGCTCATAGATACGCAGTATTTT.

The chain is built from TRBV9 and TRBJ2-2; D may be TRBD2 (5 bases). The germline V gene has CDR1 SGDLS and CDR2 YYNGEE. V lost 0 bases and J 6 bases, leaving 6 bases between the germline ends. The CDR3 is 13 residues long. The CDR3 DNA reads as TGTGCCAGCAGCGTAGTGGGAGCCGGGGAGCTGTTTTTT. Translating gives CASSVVGAGELFF.

J is TRBJ1-5 and V is TRBV25-1; D not resolved. The germline V gene encodes CDR1 MGHDK and CDR2 SYGVNS. Trimming removed 10 bases from V and 1 base from J, with 8 bases in between. This CDR3 is 12 amino acids long. CDR3 region: CAISESNQPQHF. For the CDR3, the DNA is TGTGCCATTTCAGAAAGCAATCAGCCCCAGCATTTT. The full variable domain, in which reference TRBV25-1 and TRBJ1-5 provide the parts outside the CDR3, is EADIYQTPRYLVIGTGKKITLECSQTMGHDKMYWYQQDPGMELHLIHYSYGVNSTEKGDLSSESTVSRIRTEHFPLTLESARPSHTSQYLCAISESNQPQHFGDGTRLSIL.

The V call is TRBV5-4, the J call TRBJ2-7; 7 bases agree with TRBD1. Germline V gene sequence: CDR1 SGHNT, CDR2 YYREEE (reference sequence). The CDR3 sequence is 15 residues long. The V segment lost 4 bases and the J segment 3 bases; nucleotides outside the gene matches: 10. The CDR3 loop is CASSLRQGDNYEQYF. The CDR3 nucleotides read TGTGCCAGCAGCCTTAGGCAGGGGGATAACTACGAGCAGTACTTC. The variable domain in full, with the rest retrieved from reference TRBV5-4 and TRBJ2-7, is ETGVTQSPTHLIKTRGQQVTLRCSSQSGHNTVSWYQQALGQGPQFIFQYYREEENGRGNFPPRFSGLQFPNYSSELNVNALELDDSALYLCASSLRQGDNYEQYFGPGTRLTVT.

The chain couples TRBV11-2 to TRBJ2-3; 9 bases match TRBD2. Germline CDR1 SGHAT, CDR2 FQNNGV. CDR3 length: 16 amino acids. J lost 6 bases, V lost 3 bases, and 10 bases had no gene match. CDR3 sequence (DNA): TGTGCCAGCAGCTTGACTAGCGGAGCGAGTTGGGATACGCAGTATTTT. This encodes CASSLTSGASWDTQYF.

This clone was counted between two and nine times. This sequence joins TRBV6-6 and TRBJ2-7, with 8 positions matching TRBD1. The V gene's germline CDR1 is MNHNY and CDR2 SVGAGI (reference sequence). V lost 6 bases to trimming and J lost 0 bases; unmatched junction nucleotides: 4. The CDR3 contains 14 residues. The CDR3 DNA is TGTGCCAGCAGCAGGACAGGGAGCTCCTACGAGCAGTACTTC. Encoded protein: CASSRTGSSYEQYF.

This chain links TRBV3-1 (or the pseudogene TRBV3-2) with TRBJ2-1; the match to TRBD2 covers 7 bases. The trim removed 4 bases at V and 5 bases at J, leaving 5 bases unmatched. In germline, CDR1 is LGHDT, CDR2 YNNKEL (reference sequence). The CDR3 covers 14 residues. The CDR3 bases are TGTGCCAGCAGCCGAGGACTAGTAAACAATGAGCAGTTCTTC. It codes for CASSRGLVNNEQFF.

V is TRBV6-5 and J is TRBJ2-2; 7 nucleotides align to TRBD1. CDR3 length equals 15 residues. The J segment lost 3 bases and the V segment lost 4 bases, leaving 5 bases of the junction unmatched. Germline V gene lookup returns CDR1 MNHEY and CDR2 SVGAGI. The CDR3 loop is CASSWGQGDTGELFF. The CDR3 DNA sequence: TGTGCCAGCAGTTGGGGGCAGGGGGACACCGGGGAGCTGTTTTTT.

Concerning this clone itself: Other nucleotide sequences in the sample specify the same CDR3. This sequence joins TRBV7-9 and TRBJ2-3; perhaps TRBD2 as D (6 bases). The CDR3 is made up of 15 amino acids. Germline V lookup: CDR1 SEHNR, CDR2 FQNEAQ (reference sequence). The ends were cut back, 0 bases at V and 2 bases at J, with 9 bases in the middle. DNA for the CDR3: TGTGCCAGCAGCTTAGCGCCGGGGGACACAGATACGCAGTATTTT. Amino acid sequence: CASSLAPGDTDTQYF. The full variable domain, in which reference TRBV7-9 and TRBJ2-3 provide the parts outside the CDR3, is DTGVSQNPRHKITKRGQNVTFRCDPISEHNRLYWYRQTLGQGPEFLTYFQNEAQLEKSRLLSDRFSAERPKGSFSTLEIQRTEQGDSAMYLCASSLAPGDTDTQYFGPGTRLTVL.

V is TRBV21-1 and J is TRBJ1-6; the table calls TRBD1, which could not be checked here. TRBV21-1 is an annotated pseudogene. The CDR3 is 15 residues long. The CDR3 loop reads CASSDGDRVNSPLHF. The DNA for the CDR3 is TGTGCCAGCAGCGATGGGGACAGGGTTAATTCACCCCTCCACTTT.

The V and J genes are TRBV3-1 (or the pseudogene TRBV3-2) and TRBJ2-2; 8 bases fit TRBD1. CDR1 and CDR2 from the germline V gene are LGHDT and YNNKEL (reference sequence). Trimming removed 1 base from V and 4 bases from J; junction bases left unmatched: 5. The CDR3 has 16 residues. The CDR3 reads CASSQVPGGFTGELFF. The CDR3 DNA reads as TGTGCCAGCAGCCAAGTACCAGGGGGCTTCACCGGGGAGCTGTTTTTT.

The chain has TRBV11-3 and TRBJ2-1; TRBD2 is a possible D gene (5 bases). The CDR3 covers 14 residues. Germline V lookup: CDR1 SGHNT, CDR2 YENEEA. V lost 5 bases, J lost 5 bases, and 13 bases lay in between. The DNA of the CDR3 is TGTGCCAGCAGCGCCTACGGGATCGACAATGAGCAGTTCTTC. It encodes CASSAYGIDNEQFF.

The chain couples TRBV10-1 to TRBJ2-3, with 8 bases identical to TRBD2. The CDR3 has 15 amino acids. Germline V gene sequence: CDR1 WNHNN, CDR2 SYGVQD (reference sequence). The ends lost 4 bases at V and 2 bases at J; junction bases unmatched: 5. The CDR3 here is CASSVGTRPTDTQYF. In DNA form, the CDR3 reads TGCGCCAGCAGTGTTGGGACTAGGCCCACAGATACGCAGTATTTT.

This clone was counted once. This rearrangement joins TRBV2 to TRBJ2-7, with 8 positions matching TRBD1. The CDR3 length is 14 residues. The junction had 6 bases not matched to a gene; V was cut back by 6 bases and J by 2 bases. Germline-derived CDR1 and CDR2 are SNHLY and FYNNEI. CDR3 coding DNA: TGTGCCAGCAGCCGGGACAGGTTCGCCTACGAGCAGTACTTC. Encoded protein: CASSRDRFAYEQYF.

V gene TRBV5-1 combines with J gene TRBJ2-6; 7 bases align to TRBD2. This CDR3 is built from 15 residues. The V gene end was trimmed by 1 base and the J gene end by 3 bases; junction bases not matched to a gene: 1. Germline assignment: CDR1 SGHRS and CDR2 YFSETQ. The CDR3 spells CASSLLAGGANVLTF. CDR3 DNA: TGCGCCAGCAGCTTGTTAGCGGGTGGGGCCAACGTCCTGACTTTC.

The chain uses TRBV5-1 and TRBJ2-7, with 7 bases fitting TRBD2. Per germline, CDR1 SGHRS and CDR2 YFSETQ. The length of the CDR3 is 18 residues. With 1 base clipped from V and 3 bases from J, the junction kept 16 bases outside the gene matches. The CDR3 sequence is CASSLSREVVPNFYEQYF. The CDR3 DNA is TGCGCCAGCAGCTTGTCCCGGGAGGTGGTTCCGAACTTCTACGAGCAGTACTTC. The full variable domain, rest sourced from reference TRBV5-1 and TRBJ2-7, is KAGVTQTPRYLIKTRGQQVTLSCSPISGHRSVSWYQQTPGQGLQFLFEYFSETQRNKGNFPGRFSGRQFSNSRSEMNVSTLELGDSALYLCASSLSREVVPNFYEQYFGPGTRLTVT.

The J gene is TRBJ1-2, the V gene TRBV25-1; the D gene is possibly TRBD1 (5 bases). CDR3 size: 11 residues. Trimming removed 8 bases at V and 9 bases at J, with 13 bases between. Germline V CDR1 and CDR2: MGHDK, SYGVNS. DNA for the CDR3: TGTGCCAGCGGGGCAGGCCTTAGCTACACCTTC. Its translation: CASGAGLSYTF.

The chain has TRBV6-6 and TRBJ1-6, with D perhaps matching TRBD1 (5 bases). This CDR3 contains 14 residues. V gave up 5 bases and J gave up 7 bases, with 12 bases separating them. CDR1 is MNHNY, CDR2 SVGAGI, per germline (reference sequence). Here the CDR3 reads CASSTGTSNSPLHF. The CDR3 region has the DNA TGTGCCAGCAGTACCGGGACTTCCAATTCACCCCTCCACTTT.

The chain recombines TRBV19 with TRBJ2-7; D is undetermined. V was clipped by 3 bases and J by 6 bases, with 12 bases between them. The CDR3 length is 13 residues. The germline gives CDR1 LNHDA, CDR2 SQIVND (reference sequence). The CDR3 region is CASSMAPLTEQYF. Written as DNA, the CDR3 is TGTGCCAGTAGTATGGCCCCCCTTACCGAGCAGTACTTC.

J is TRBJ2-5 and V is TRBV6-5, with 10 nucleotides matching TRBD1. There are 14 residues in the CDR3. V lost 8 bases, J lost 5 bases, and 8 bases stayed unmatched. Per germline, CDR1 MNHEY and CDR2 SVGAGI. The CDR3 loop is CASLPGTGEETQYF. CDR3 DNA: TGTGCCAGCCTGCCCGGGACAGGGGAGGAGACCCAGTACTTC.

V gene TRBV6-5 combines with J gene TRBJ1-1; D not certain. Trimming took 0 bases from V and 1 from J, leaving 12 bases between them. CDR1 is MNHEY, CDR2 SVGAGI, per germline. This CDR3 is 16 amino acids long. CDR3: CASSYSLGSGNTEAFF. In DNA, the CDR3 is TGTGCCAGCAGTTACTCGTTGGGAAGCGGGAACACTGAAGCTTTCTTT.

The chain is built from TRBV19 and TRBJ2-3; 8 bases line up with TRBD2. Trimming took 7 bases from V and 4 from J; bases not matched to a gene: 7. The germline gives CDR1 LNHDA, CDR2 SQIVND (reference sequence). The CDR3 consists of 14 residues. CDR3 protein: CASNKRESSDTQYF. The CDR3 bases are TGTGCCAGTAATAAGCGGGAGTCCTCAGATACGCAGTATTTT.

The chain has TRBV10-3 and TRBJ2-7, with TRBD1 identical over 8 bases. V lost 7 bases, J lost 2 bases, and 4 bases stayed unmatched. The CDR3 runs to 13 residues. Germline values: CDR1 ENHRY, CDR2 SYGVKD. The chain's CDR3 is CAINRDRPYEQYF. In DNA, the CDR3 is TGTGCCATCAACCGGGACAGGCCCTACGAGCAGTACTTC.

The CDR3, as DNA: TGTGCCAGCAGTTTTCCGGGGGGCACAGATACGCAGTATTTT. This sequence encodes CASSFPGGTDTQYF. The rearrangement uses TRBV27 and TRBJ2-3, with a weak D call TRBD2 (6 bases). The CDR3 totals 14 residues. Germline V gives CDR1 MNHEY, CDR2 SMNVEV (reference sequence). The ends were cut back, 3 bases at V and 1 base at J, with 8 bases in the middle.

The genes are TRBV12-5 and TRBJ1-6, with D perhaps TRBD1 (6 bases). CDR1 LGHNT and CDR2 FRNRAP come from the germline V gene. The CDR3 is 17 amino acids. V shed 6 bases and J shed 5 bases, with 20 bases lying between them. The CDR3 sequence is CASGYRIRTEDNSPLHF. DNA for the CDR3: TGTGCTAGTGGGTACCGCATCCGGACAGAAGATAATTCACCCCTCCACTTT.

The chain uses TRBV7-3 and TRBJ2-1, with 10 bases matching TRBD1. Looked up from germline, CDR1 is SGHTA and CDR2 is FQGTGA. This CDR3 contains 17 residues. J was trimmed by 7 bases and V by 1 base; bases with no gene match: 10. The chain's CDR3 is CASSLMGSGTGVNEQFF. The CDR3 nucleotides read TGTGCCAGCAGCTTAATGGGGTCCGGGACAGGGGTTAATGAGCAGTTCTTC.

The rearrangement links TRBV4-2 to TRBJ2-7; 8 bases are a match to TRBD2. This CDR3 comprises 15 residues. Germline assignment: CDR1 LGHNA and CDR2 YNFKEQ. J was trimmed by 3 bases and V by 5 bases; bases with no gene match: 9. CDR3 region: CASSNHAGGNYEQYF. In nucleotides, the CDR3 is TGTGCCAGCAGCAACCACGCGGGAGGAAACTACGAGCAGTACTTC.

The chain has TRBV6-4 and TRBJ2-1; the D gene is possibly TRBD2 (5 bases). The V gene's germline CDR1 is MRHNA and CDR2 SNTAGT. The CDR3 spans 14 residues. V shed 7 bases and J shed 9 bases, with 19 bases lying between them. The CDR3 sequence: CASTPQPGLGEQFF. The CDR3, as DNA: TGTGCCAGCACTCCCCAACCGGGGTTGGGTGAGCAGTTCTTC.

This rearrangement joins TRBV18 to TRBJ1-1; D is undetermined. Germline V CDR1 and CDR2: KGHSH, LQKENI. Trimming took 0 bases from V and 0 from J, leaving 11 bases between them. The CDR3 contains 16 residues. The CDR3 sequence: CASSPPNSYMNTEAFF. The CDR3 DNA reads TGTGCCAGCTCACCACCGAACAGTTACATGAACACTGAAGCTTTCTTT.